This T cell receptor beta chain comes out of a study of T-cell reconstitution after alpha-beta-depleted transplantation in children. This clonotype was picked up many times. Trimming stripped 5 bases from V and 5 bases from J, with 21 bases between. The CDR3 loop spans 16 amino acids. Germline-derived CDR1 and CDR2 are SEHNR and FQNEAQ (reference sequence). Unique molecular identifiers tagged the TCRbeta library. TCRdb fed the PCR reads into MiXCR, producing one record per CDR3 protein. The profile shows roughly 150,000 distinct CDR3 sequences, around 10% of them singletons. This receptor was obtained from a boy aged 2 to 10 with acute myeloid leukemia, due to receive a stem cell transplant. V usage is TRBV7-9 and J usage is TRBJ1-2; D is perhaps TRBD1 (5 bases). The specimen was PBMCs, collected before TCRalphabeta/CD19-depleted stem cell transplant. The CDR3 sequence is CASSLGVGRESYGYTF. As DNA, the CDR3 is TGTGCCAGCAGCCTCGGGGTGGGCAGGGAATCTTATGGCTACACCTTC.